What follows is one T cell receptor (beta chain) and its context. This clone's antigen is unknown. Per-base qualities were not stored, and no clone one base away is much larger. Its CDR3 holds 15 amino acids, cysteine through phenylalanine. Left in the record is the CDR3 DNA by itself, 45 bases read in frame from the first base. V loses 8 bases at its end and J loses 2 bases; junction bases beyond the gene matches: 8. The germline V gene encodes CDR1 LGHDT and CDR2 YNNKEL (reference sequence). This entry comes from a study of blood T cell repertoires in COVID-19 (dated by TCRdb to the early 2020s). In terms of the full investigation: Collaborator samples came from the United States, Italy and Spain and covered acute and convalescent phases of COVID-19. The material from the prospective study consisted of cDNA or gDNA derived from T cells, B-cell-depleted T cells, or PBMCs. The dataset comprised deeply sampled blood TCRbeta repertoires from subjects exposed to, actively infected with, or recovered from COVID-19. The repertoires were made available in a free public database intended to serve as a resource for research on the immune response to SARS-CoV-2. Samples came from the ongoing ImmuneRACE study (first 160 participants) plus 1,254 subjects from 6 global collaborators. A de-identified subject ID, COVID-19 status, age in years and sex were almost always included in the sample metadata. Where available, HLA class I and class II types were taken from metadata supplied by the sample provider and were not determined by assay-based typing.

The immunoSEQ Assay, a bias-controlled multiplex PCR, was used to amplify TCRbeta CDR3 regions from genomic DNA. The original pipeline was this. The number of nucleated cells in each sample was estimated from the amplification of reference gene primers within the assay. To quantify the absolute abundance of each unique TCRbeta CDR3 rearrangement, sequence reads were collapsed and filtered. For each sample, productive Simpson clonality was calculated as the square root of Simpson's diversity index across productive rearrangements. Held by TCRdb, this immuneACCESS table contains in-frame sequences only and omits some clones. Under half of the omission traces to an unresolved V gene where checked; the cause of the rest is unknown. V, J and clone size were drawn from that table, and D and trimming were deduced from the DNA. The table for this sample lists around 70,000 clones; less than 95% of them were counted only once. The ten largest clones capture 4.8% of the sample.

The research as a whole found: The quantity of clinical and demographic metadata differed by source and by participant and was supplied without curation.

Collaborating institutions collected whole blood in K2EDTA tubes following their own protocols. Collaborator samples were shipped for TCRbeta analysis as frozen whole blood, isolated PBMCs, or DNA extracted from either sample type. Sample: peripheral blood. This chain joins TRBV3-1 (or the pseudogene TRBV3-2) to TRBJ2-1; TRBD2 fits 8 bases in the junction. This receptor was taken from a woman aged 60 to 75 with active COVID-19. The sequenced DNA: TGTGCCAGCGGTATGGGCGGGAGGACCTACAATGAGCAGTTCTTC. Protein translation: CASGMGGRTYNEQFF.